The rows below give T cell receptor beta chains drawn from one sample of a study of cytomegalovirus exposure and HLA in healthy donors. Method: immunoSEQ multiplex PCR; TCRdb's copy keeps in-frame clones and lacks some. The repertoire consists of 100,000 to 150,000 clones, with around 78% occurring once and the leading ten covering approximately 2%. Specimen: PBMCs. Receptors were obtained from a man aged 50 to 59 in good health and CMV-seronegative. Both conserved end residues are part of each CDR3. The D gene is left open where the match is weak. The size of a clone is reported for some rows only, either as once, few or many, or as a class for expanded clones.

clone_size	v_call	d_call	j_call	cdr3_aa	cdr3_nt
NA	TRBV5-4	NA	TRBJ1-3	CASSTRGPGNTIYF	TGTGCCAGCAGCACCAGGGGACCTGGAAACACCATATATTTT
NA	TRBV18	TRBD1	TRBJ1-2	CASSPRTGNIYGYTF	TGTGCCAGCTCACCACGGACAGGGAATATCTATGGCTACACCTTC
NA	TRBV5-4	TRBD1	TRBJ1-4	CASSGGQSNEKLFF	TGTGCCAGCAGCGGGGGACAGTCAAATGAAAAACTGTTTTTT
NA	TRBV7-3	NA	TRBJ1-1	CASSFQENTEAFF	TGTGCCAGCAGCTTTCAGGAGAACACTGAAGCTTTCTTT
NA	TRBV10-3	TRBD2	TRBJ2-1	CAISERGGTSGYNEQFF	TGTGCCATCAGTGAGAGGGGGGGGACTAGCGGTTACAATGAGCAGTTCTTC
NA	TRBV29-1	TRBD1	TRBJ1-2	CSALGQGVAGYTF	TGCAGCGCCTTGGGACAGGGTGTCGCTGGCTACACCTTC
NA	TRBV2	TRBD2	TRBJ2-5	CASSARLAGRLQETQYF	TGTGCCAGCAGTGCCAGACTAGCGGGGAGACTCCAAGAGACCCAGTACTTC
NA	TRBV6-1	TRBD1	TRBJ2-7	CASSEGRGLSYEQYF	TGTGCCAGCAGTGAAGGAAGGGGGCTCTCCTACGAGCAGTACTTC
few	TRBV5-6	TRBD1	TRBJ2-5	CASSPGTVQETQYF	TGTGCCAGCAGCCCCGGGACAGTCCAAGAGACCCAGTACTTC
NA	TRBV4-1	TRBD2	TRBJ2-5	CASSQVVLAGKETQYF	TGCGCCAGCAGCCAAGTTGTCCTAGCGGGGAAAGAGACCCAGTACTTC
NA	TRBV2	NA	TRBJ2-5	CASQEPGTPYF	TGTGCCAGTCAGGAACCAGGGACTCCGTACTTC
NA	TRBV7-9	NA	TRBJ1-6	CASSSLGSRNSPLHF	TGTGCCAGCAGCTCCCTCGGCTCGAGGAATTCACCCCTCCACTTT
NA	TRBV4-1	NA	TRBJ1-3	CASSQVRSGNTIYF	TGCGCCAGCAGCCAAGTCAGGTCCGGAAACACCATATATTTT
few	TRBV30	NA	TRBJ2-1	CAWSVYRNGHNEQFF	TGTGCCTGGAGTGTTTACAGGAATGGTCACAATGAGCAGTTCTTC
NA	TRBV4-2	TRBD1	TRBJ2-7	CASSQEQGTYYEQYF	TGTGCCAGCAGCCAGGAACAGGGGACCTACTACGAGCAGTACTTC
few	TRBV7-2	NA	TRBJ2-5	CASSLRDLQETQYF	TGTGCCAGCAGCCTCCGGGACTTACAAGAGACCCAGTACTTC
NA	TRBV7-9	NA	TRBJ2-2	CSSNYEELFF	TGTTCCAGCAACTATGAGGAGCTGTTTTTT